This T cell receptor (beta chain) was identified during a study of vaccination and CD4 T cells after COVID-19. Across the whole study: After nasal swab PCR-confirmed SARS-CoV-2, several convalescents had mild disease and one severe.

CD4+ T cells that had been cultured provided DNA sequenced with the Oncomine TCR Beta short-read assay. TCRdb recomputed calls from the PCR reads with MiXCR, one row per CDR3 protein. Here the sample spans more than 9,000 distinct CDR3 sequences, roughly three fifths being singletons. This clonotype was observed once. Its antigen is undetermined. Regarding treatment: roughly 11-day PBMC culture with coronavirus spike peptide pools or control peptides (ViraFEST assay). This CDR3 is 14 amino acids long. Trimming shortened V by 5 bases and J by 0 bases, and 10 bases separated the two germline ends. CDR1 is MNHNS and CDR2 is SASEGT in the germline V gene.

Input material: CD4+ T cells from blood, cultured in vitro. The clonotype was recovered from a human donor who had recovered from COVID-19. The chain recombines TRBV6-1 with TRBJ1-1, with a possible D match to TRBD1 (6 bases). The CDR3 reads CASSQQGVNTEAFF. The CDR3 DNA reads TGTGCCAGCAGTCAACAGGGAGTGAACACTGAAGCTTTCTTT.